This T cell receptor beta chain was obtained from a study of siplizumab effects on memory and regulatory T cells. Study findings and constraints: Naive versus memory phenotype went unassigned for roughly 75-95% of proliferating CD4+ or CD8+ clones. It was never confirmed that proliferating Tregs from siplizumab cultures were suppressive.

Profiling relied on immunoSEQ multiplex PCR, and the TCRdb table lists in-frame clones only, not all of them. The table lists over 85,000 clones, approximately 95% of them singletons, with around 0.3% in the top ten. Worth noting for this clone: Its target is unknown.

V was pared by 6 bases and J by 2 bases, with 8 bases of the junction left unmatched. CDR3 length: 15 amino acids. CDR1 is MNHEY, CDR2 SVGAGI, per germline. Input material: non-Treg CD4+ T cells sorted from blood. The rearrangement uses TRBV6-5 and TRBJ2-3; 7 bases map to TRBD2. This TCR derives from a human donor in good health. This CDR3 reads CASREDRDYTDTQYF. The CDR3 nucleotides are TGTGCCAGCAGAGAGGACCGGGACTACACAGATACGCAGTATTTT.